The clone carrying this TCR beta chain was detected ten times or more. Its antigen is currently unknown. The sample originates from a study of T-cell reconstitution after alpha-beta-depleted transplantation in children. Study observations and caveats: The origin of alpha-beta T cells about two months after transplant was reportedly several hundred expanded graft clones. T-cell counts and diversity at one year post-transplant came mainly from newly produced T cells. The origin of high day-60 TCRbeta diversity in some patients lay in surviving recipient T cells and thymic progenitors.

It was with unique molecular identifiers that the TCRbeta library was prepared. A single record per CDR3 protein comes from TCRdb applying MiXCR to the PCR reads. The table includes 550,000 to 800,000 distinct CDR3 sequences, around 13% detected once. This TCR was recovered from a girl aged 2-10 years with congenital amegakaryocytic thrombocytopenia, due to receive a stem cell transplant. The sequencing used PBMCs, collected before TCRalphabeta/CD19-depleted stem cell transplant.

This CDR3 is CSAKETNWNEQFF. CDR3 nucleotide sequence: TGCAGTGCCAAAGAGACAAATTGGAATGAGCAGTTCTTC. The chain carries TRBV20-1 and TRBJ2-1; D call uncertain. V was clipped by 6 bases and J by 7 bases, with 16 bases between them. The CDR3 runs 13 residues. CDR1 DFQATT and CDR2 SNEGSKA come from the germline V gene (reference sequence).